The clone carrying this T cell receptor beta chain was seen ten or more times. Germline V CDR1 and CDR2: SGHVS, FQNEAQ. Trimming cost V 1 base and J 2 bases, with 17 bases left between them. This CDR3 region has 17 residues. TCR beta CDR3 regions were amplified from RNA. Using the HTBI primer set, a first-round RT-PCR was run on the TCR CDR3. TCRdb reprocessed the multiplex PCR reads via MiXCR and lists one record per CDR3 protein. Among hundreds of thousands of distinct CDR3 sequences, about 14% were seen once, and the ten largest hold roughly an eighth. This sample is part of a study of T cells in Graves' hyperthyroidism and ophthalmopathy.

This sequence was found in a woman between 50 and 59 years old with Graves' ophthalmopathy. This rearrangement joins TRBV7-8 to TRBJ1-1, with D possibly TRBD1 on 6 matching bases. The sequenced material came from blood. The CDR3: CASSLVPGGADNTEAFF. Written as DNA, the CDR3 is TGTGCCAGCAGCTTAGTCCCCGGGGGGGCGGATAACACTGAAGCTTTCTTT.